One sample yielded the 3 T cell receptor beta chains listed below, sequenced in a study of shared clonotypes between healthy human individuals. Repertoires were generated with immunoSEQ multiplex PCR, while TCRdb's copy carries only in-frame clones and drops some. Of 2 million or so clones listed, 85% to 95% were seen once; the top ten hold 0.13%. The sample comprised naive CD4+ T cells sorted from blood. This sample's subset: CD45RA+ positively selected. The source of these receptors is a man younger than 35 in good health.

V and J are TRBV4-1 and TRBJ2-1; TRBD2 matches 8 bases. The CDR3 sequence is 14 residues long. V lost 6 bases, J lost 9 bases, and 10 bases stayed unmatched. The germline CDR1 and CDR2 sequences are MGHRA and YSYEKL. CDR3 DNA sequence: TGCGCCAGCAGGACAGCGGGAGACCCCATTGAGCAGTTCTTC. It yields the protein CASRTAGDPIEQFF.

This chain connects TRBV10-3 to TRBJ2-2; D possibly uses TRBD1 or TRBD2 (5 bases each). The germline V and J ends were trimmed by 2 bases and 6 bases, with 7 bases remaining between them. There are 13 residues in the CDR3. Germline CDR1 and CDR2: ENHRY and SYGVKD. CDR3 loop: CAISERGAGELFF. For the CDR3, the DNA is TGTGCCATCAGTGAGCGGGGCGCCGGGGAGCTGTTTTTT.

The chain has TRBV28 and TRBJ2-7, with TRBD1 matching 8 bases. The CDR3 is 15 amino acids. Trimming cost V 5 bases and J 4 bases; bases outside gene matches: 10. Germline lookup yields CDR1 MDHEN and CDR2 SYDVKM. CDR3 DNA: TGTGCCAGCAGTCCCTCTTGGACAGGGCGTTACGAGCAGTACTTC. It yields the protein CASSPSWTGRYEQYF.